These 32 T cell receptor beta chains came from one sample sequenced in a study of cytomegalovirus exposure and HLA in healthy donors. Both 60 Vbeta primers and 13 Jbeta primers went into the PCR. TCRdb's copy holds only in-frame clones and misses some; the assay was immunoSEQ multiplex PCR. The sample holds approximately 88,000 clones, 55% to 75% seen once. Material: PBMCs. The receptors come from a man aged 55 to 70 in good health and CMV-seronegative.

The chain uses TRBV30 and TRBJ2-7, with D possibly matching TRBD2 (6 bases). Per germline, CDR1 GTSNPN and CDR2 SVGIG (reference sequence). Deletions cut 4 bases from V and 4 bases from J, with 20 bases between. The CDR3 is 15 residues long. Here the CDR3 DNA reads TGTGCCTGGACCCCAGGGTGGTCCCGGGGGTACGAGCAGTACTTC. Translated, it gives CAWTPGWSRGYEQYF. The variable domain in full, completed from reference TRBV30 and TRBJ2-7, reads SQTIHQWPATLVQPVGSPLSLECTVEGTSNPNLYWYRQAAGRGLQLLFYSVGIGQISSEVPQNLSASRPQDRQFILSSKKLLLSDSGFYLCAWTPGWSRGYEQYFGPGTRLTVT.

Written as DNA, the CDR3 is TGTGCCAGTAGTATACCCCCAGGAAAACTGTTTTTT. It is translated as CASSIPPGKLFF. The chain recombines TRBV19 with TRBJ1-4; D ambiguous. The germline CDR1 and CDR2 sequences are LNHDA and SQIVND (reference sequence). The CDR3 extends over 12 amino acids. V was clipped by 2 bases and J by 10 bases, with 8 bases between them.

The chain combines TRBV7-8 with TRBJ1-4; D remains ambiguous. In germline, CDR1 is SGHVS, CDR2 FQNEAQ. The CDR3 covers 18 residues. Trimming pared 5 bases from V and 0 bases from J, leaving 19 bases between. The DNA for the CDR3 is TGTGCCAGCAGCATTACTCCGGTTAGCTGGGCAACTAATGAAAAACTGTTTTTT. Encoded protein: CASSITPVSWATNEKLFF.

The rearrangement joins TRBV27 to TRBJ1-2, with 9 bases that match TRBD1. Germline V lookup: CDR1 MNHEY, CDR2 SMNVEV (reference sequence). The CDR3 loop spans 14 amino acids. The ends lost 4 bases at V and 4 bases at J; junction bases unmatched: 4. The CDR3 region has the DNA TGTGCCAGCAGTTGGTCGGGACAGGGCTATGGCTACACCTTC. Translated, it gives CASSWSGQGYGYTF.

V gene TRBV18 combines with J gene TRBJ2-7; 7 bases fit TRBD1. Trimming removed 2 bases from V and 3 bases from J; junction bases left unmatched: 7. Germline V gene lookup returns CDR1 KGHSH and CDR2 LQKENI. This CDR3 has 15 residues. CDR3 protein: CASSPVPGQHYEQYF. CDR3 DNA: TGTGCCAGCTCACCAGTTCCGGGACAGCACTACGAGCAGTACTTC.

This clone was counted between two and nine times. This rearrangement joins TRBV5-1 to TRBJ2-5, with a weak D call TRBD2 (6 bases). Germline V gives CDR1 SGHRS, CDR2 YFSETQ. The V end lost 4 bases, the J end lost 5 bases, and 27 bases lay between the germline ends. The CDR3 is 18 residues long. The CDR3 protein is CASSLGRQGGAAGETQYF. CDR3 DNA sequence: TGCGCCAGCAGCCTGGGCCGGCAGGGAGGCGCGGCGGGTGAGACCCAGTACTTC.

The chain uses TRBV5-6 and TRBJ1-2, with a possible D match to TRBD1 (6 bases). Trimming pared 4 bases from V and 7 bases from J, leaving 14 bases between. The CDR3 runs 13 residues. Germline CDR1 reads SGHDT; CDR2 reads YYEEEE. The CDR3 loop reads CASSPQGFFGYTF. DNA for the CDR3: TGTGCCAGCAGCCCACAGGGTTTTTTTGGCTACACCTTC. Full variable domain (remainder filled in from reference TRBV5-6 and TRBJ1-2): DAGVTQSPTHLIKTRGQQVTLRCSPKSGHDTVSWYQQALGQGPQFIFQYYEEEERQRGNFPDRFSGHQFPNYSSELNVNALLLGDSALYLCASSPQGFFGYTFGSGTRLTVV.

This clone was detected only a few times. CDR3 residues: CASSPTGSLSYEQYF. The CDR3 nucleotides read TGCGCCAGCAGCCCCACGGGTTCCTTGTCCTACGAGCAGTACTTC. This chain connects TRBV5-1 to TRBJ2-7; D uncertain. Germline loops: CDR1 SGHRS, CDR2 YFSETQ. The CDR3 has 15 residues. V was shortened by 4 bases and J by 1 base, with 15 bases between the two germline ends.

To note about this clone: A read error may account for a junction end that differs from germline. V and J are TRBV7-9 and TRBJ2-7; a weak D match, TRBD1 (5 bases). Germline assignment: CDR1 SEHNR and CDR2 FQNEAQ (reference sequence). This CDR3 is 12 amino acids long. The CDR3 here is CSSSLKGHEQYF. The CDR3 DNA reads TGTTCCAGCAGCTTGAAGGGGCACGAGCAGTACTTC.

This clone was detected only a few times. The rearrangement links TRBV5-1 to TRBJ1-2, with 7 bases aligning to TRBD1. The germline CDR1 and CDR2 sequences are SGHRS and YFSETQ. V dropped 4 bases and J dropped 2; count of bases not matched to a gene: 5. CDR3 length equals 14 residues. As DNA, the CDR3 is TGCGCCAGCAGCCCTACGACAGGGAACTATGGCTACACCTTC. Its protein product is CASSPTTGNYGYTF.

This clone was picked up a small number of times. The V gene is TRBV5-1, the J gene TRBJ1-4; TRBD1 aligns across 8 bases. Unmatched junction bases numbered 8, after V lost 4 bases and J lost 3 bases. Germline-derived CDR1 and CDR2 are SGHRS and YFSETQ. The CDR3 runs 16 residues. The CDR3, as DNA: TGCGCCAGCAGCCCGGAAGTACAGGGGGCTAATGAAAAACTGTTTTTT. This sequence encodes CASSPEVQGANEKLFF. Combining the CDR3 with reference TRBV5-1 and TRBJ1-4 gives the whole variable domain KAGVTQTPRYLIKTRGQQVTLSCSPISGHRSVSWYQQTPGQGLQFLFEYFSETQRNKGNFPGRFSGRQFSNSRSEMNVSTLELGDSALYLCASSPEVQGANEKLFFGSGTQLSVL.

Here the CDR3 reads CASRGALAKNIQYF. The CDR3 DNA is TGCGCCAGCAGGGGGGCCCTAGCCAAAAACATTCAGTACTTC. The chain uses TRBV5-1 and TRBJ2-4, with D tentatively TRBD1 (6 bases). The CDR3 is made up of 14 amino acids. V dropped 5 bases and J dropped 0 bases, with 9 bases sitting between them. Looked up from germline, CDR1 is SGHRS and CDR2 is YFSETQ.

The chain couples TRBV28 to TRBJ2-1; D ambiguous. The V end was cut by 1 base, the J end by 7 bases, with 2 bases between. The germline CDR1 and CDR2 sequences are MDHEN and SYDVKM. The CDR3 runs 11 residues. CDR3 loop: CASSLSNEQFF. The CDR3 nucleotides read TGTGCCAGCAGTTTATCGAATGAGCAGTTCTTC.

This chain connects TRBV28 to TRBJ2-7; D possibly corresponds to TRBD1 (6 bases). Germline loops: CDR1 MDHEN, CDR2 SYDVKM. The CDR3 runs 14 residues. Trimming left V 6 bases short and J 7 bases short, with 19 bases between. The DNA for the CDR3 is TGTGCCAGCAGGGGGGACGGCGAAGGGGGAGAGCAGTACTTC. Amino acid sequence: CASRGDGEGGEQYF.

This chain connects TRBV6-1 to TRBJ1-4, with D possibly being TRBD1 (6 bases). V lost 9 bases, J lost 2 bases, and 16 bases lay in between. The V gene's germline CDR1 is MNHNS and CDR2 SASEGT. This CDR3 has 15 amino acids. CDR3: CASLGWGRTNEKLFF. CDR3 coding DNA: TGTGCCAGTCTGGGGTGGGGGCGTACTAATGAAAAACTGTTTTTT.

The CDR3 loop reads CSVGDLGQGAWETQYF. CDR3 bases: TGCAGCGTTGGCGATCTTGGACAGGGGGCTTGGGAGACCCAGTACTTC. V gene TRBV29-1 combines with J gene TRBJ2-5; 11 nucleotides agree with TRBD1. After removal of 4 bases from V and 5 bases from J, the junction contained 12 bases not matched to a gene. The CDR3 has 16 amino acids. Germline V gene data show CDR1 as SQVTM and CDR2 as ANQGSEA.

This clone has a handful of counts. The rearrangement uses TRBV11-2 and TRBJ1-2; 10 positions agree with TRBD1. The CDR3 covers 14 residues. Unmatched junction bases numbered 6, after V lost 5 bases and J lost 6 bases. Germline loops: CDR1 SGHAT, CDR2 FQNNGV. The CDR3 is CASSHGTGANGYTF. The CDR3 DNA reads as TGTGCCAGCAGCCACGGGACAGGGGCGAATGGCTACACCTTC.

This sequence joins TRBV6-1 and TRBJ1-2, with 7 bases matching TRBD1. The CDR3 length is 14 residues. The V gene's germline CDR1 is MNHNS and CDR2 SASEGT. V shed 5 bases, J shed 5 bases, and the junction held 8 bases outside the gene matches. CDR3 bases: TGTGCCAGCAGTCTACGGGACAGCCTGTATGGCTACACCTTC. As protein: CASSLRDSLYGYTF.

The chain couples TRBV6-1 to TRBJ2-3; TRBD2 matches 11 bases. Germline-derived CDR1 and CDR2 are MNHNS and SASEGT. The trim removed 6 bases at V and 4 bases at J, leaving 6 bases unmatched. CDR3 length: 15 residues. The CDR3, as DNA: TGTGCCAGCAGGATACTAGCGGGGGACGCAGATACGCAGTATTTT. Translating it yields CASRILAGDADTQYF.

This clone was seen only a few times. J is TRBJ1-4 and V is TRBV6-5; D ambiguous. Germline CDR1 MNHEY, CDR2 SVGAGI. The CDR3 is made up of 15 amino acids. The V gene lost 0 bases and the J gene lost 3 bases, with 8 bases spanning the gap. As DNA, the CDR3 is TGTGCCAGCAGTTACTCTTGGGCAGCTAATGAAAAACTGTTTTTT. It codes for CASSYSWAANEKLFF.

The chain joins TRBV28 to TRBJ2-7; 7 bases align to TRBD1. From germline, CDR1 is MDHEN and CDR2 SYDVKM. The CDR3 covers 15 residues. With V trimmed by 6 bases and J by 2 bases, 10 bases remained unmatched. This chain's CDR3 is CASSRTGAYTYEQYF. The CDR3 coding sequence is TGTGCCAGCAGCCGTACAGGGGCCTATACCTACGAGCAGTACTTC.

Comment on this clone: Germline and junction disagree at one end, which may indicate a read error. This chain connects TRBV7-9 to TRBJ2-7, with D maybe TRBD1 (6 bases). The CDR3 is 12 amino acids. CDR1 and CDR2 (germline): SEHNR, FQNEAQ (reference sequence). The DNA of the CDR3 is TGTGCCAGCAGCATCCTCCGGGACACGCTCGTCTTC. This sequence encodes CASSILRDTLVF.

The chain has TRBV27 and TRBJ2-1; 10 bases map to TRBD1. Trimming at V came to 5 bases and at J to 3 bases, leaving 10 bases not matched to a gene. From germline, CDR1 is MNHEY and CDR2 SMNVEV (reference sequence). CDR3 length equals 17 residues. This chain's CDR3 is CASSGRQGALIYNEQFF. The CDR3 nucleotides are TGTGCCAGCAGTGGACGACAGGGGGCATTAATCTACAATGAGCAGTTCTTC.

This sequence joins TRBV30 and TRBJ2-7; D unresolved. The CDR3 is made up of 13 amino acids. Per the germline V gene, CDR1 is GTSNPN and CDR2 is SVGIG (reference sequence). Deletions cut 4 bases from V and 0 bases from J, with 10 bases between. The CDR3 reads CAWIPLSSYEQYF. The CDR3 DNA reads as TGTGCCTGGATACCGCTAAGCTCCTACGAGCAGTACTTC.

The chain joins TRBV11-2 to TRBJ1-3, with a weak D call TRBD1 (6 bases). Germline-derived CDR1 and CDR2 are SGHAT and FQNNGV. This CDR3 contains 14 residues. The germline V and J ends were trimmed by 5 bases and 2 bases, with 10 bases remaining between them. The CDR3 loop is CASSVNRAGNTIYF. CDR3 sequence (DNA): TGTGCCAGCAGCGTAAACAGGGCTGGAAACACCATATATTTT.

Only a few counts were recorded for this clone. This rearrangement joins TRBV27 to TRBJ2-3; no reliable D call. V gave up 5 bases and J gave up 6 bases, with 18 bases separating them. This CDR3 is built from 15 residues. From germline, CDR1 is MNHEY and CDR2 SMNVEV (reference sequence). The chain's CDR3 is CASSQNNPQIDTQYF. The CDR3 nucleotides read TGTGCCAGCAGTCAAAACAACCCTCAAATTGATACGCAGTATTTT.

This clone appeared many times. As DNA, the CDR3 is TGTGCCAGCAGCCAAACCGGGACTAGCGGGGGAGATACGCAGTATTTT. This gives the protein CASSQTGTSGGDTQYF. The rearrangement links TRBV4-2 to TRBJ2-3, with 14 bases matching TRBD2. The CDR3 runs 16 residues. V was clipped by 2 bases and J by 5 bases; unmatched bases: 3. From germline, CDR1 is LGHNA and CDR2 YNFKEQ.

This clone was counted only a few times. The chain uses TRBV10-3 and TRBJ2-7; D remains unclear. The CDR3 runs 13 residues. V lost 2 bases and J 3 bases, leaving 8 bases between the germline ends. Per germline, CDR1 ENHRY and CDR2 SYGVKD. The DNA of the CDR3 is TGTGCCATCAGTGAGCCCCTAATCTACGAGCAGTACTTC. Translated, it gives CAISEPLIYEQYF.

V usage is TRBV2 and J usage is TRBJ2-7; 9 bases fit TRBD2. V gave up 6 bases and J gave up 3 bases; unmatched junction bases: 12. This CDR3 is built from 16 residues. Germline CDR1 SNHLY, CDR2 FYNNEI. CDR3 sequence (DNA): TGTGCCAGCAGCCCCATTAGCGGGAGTGGGGGCTACGAGCAGTACTTC. Translating gives CASSPISGSGGYEQYF.

The chain links TRBV21-1 to TRBJ1-2; TRBD1 reflects the table's D call only, with no check against the DNA. TRBV21-1 is given as a pseudogene. The CDR3 totals 24 residues. CDR3 nucleotides: TGTGCCAGCATTCAACGGGACAGGGCTGGGTATGGCTACACCTCGGACAGGGCTGGGTATGGCTACACCTTC. Amino acid sequence: CASIQRDRAGYGYTSDRAGYGYTF.

The chain combines TRBV6-6 with TRBJ2-3, with 13 nucleotides matching TRBD2. The CDR3 covers 15 residues. V shed 4 bases and J 6 bases; nucleotides not matched to a gene: 4. CDR1 and CDR2 (germline): MNHNY, SVGAGI (reference sequence). The DNA for the CDR3 is TGTGCCAGCAGTTCCCTACTAGCGGGGGGGGATACGCAGTATTTT. As protein: CASSSLLAGGDTQYF.

This clone was detected a few times. The CDR3 region is CASSQDLGLAGTLRGVTGELFF. Here the CDR3 DNA reads TGTGCCAGCAGCCAAGATCTGGGGCTAGCGGGTACCCTTAGAGGGGTCACCGGGGAGCTGTTTTTT. V gene TRBV14 combines with J gene TRBJ2-2; 8 nucleotides agree with TRBD2. The CDR3 runs to 22 residues. Germline V gene sequence: CDR1 SGHDN, CDR2 FVKESK. J lost 4 bases, V lost 0 bases, and 22 bases had no gene match.